The rows below give T cell receptor beta chains drawn from one sample of a study of OX40 agonist ivuxolimab in advanced cancers. Sequenced by immunoSEQ multiplex PCR; TCRdb stores in-frame clones only, minus some. The sample contains 22,000 or so clones, 80% to 90% of which appear only once. This specimen consisted of CD4+ or CD8+ T cells sorted from blood, obtained in a trial of the OX40 agonist ivuxolimab. Every receptor here comes from an adult with an advanced solid tumor such as melanoma, head and neck, liver or kidney cancer. The CDR3 runs from the conserved cysteine through the conserved F or W. Each record gives: V gene, D gene, J gene, clone size, CDR3 DNA, CDR3 protein. A D gene is named only where the DNA matches it firmly. The size field is filled for only some rows; it gives once, few, many or a size class.

TRBV11-3	NA	TRBJ2-2	few	TGTGCCAGCAGCTTATTCACCGGGGAGCTGTTTTTT	CASSLFTGELFF
TRBV27	NA	TRBJ1-1	NA	TGTGCCAGCAGTCTGCGCAGGGATGGTACTGAAGCTTTCTTT	CASSLRRDGTEAFF
TRBV9	NA	TRBJ1-1	few	TGTGCCAGCAGCGTAGTTGTCCACACTGAAGCTTTCTTT	CASSVVVHTEAFF
TRBV9	NA	TRBJ2-7	NA	TGTGCCAGCAGCGATGGACGCGGGACAGCAACCTACGAGCAGTACTTC	CASSDGRGTATYEQYF
TRBV11-1	NA	TRBJ1-5	NA	TGTGCCAGCAGCTTAGATCAAGGAGGCAATCAGCCCCAGCATTTT	CASSLDQGGNQPQHF
TRBV7-2	NA	TRBJ2-2	NA	TGTGCCAGCACCATGACAGGGAACACCGGGGAGCTGTTTTTT	CASTMTGNTGELFF
TRBV9	TRBD1	TRBJ2-1	NA	TGTGCCAGCAGCGCAGCCGGGACAGGGGTTGATGAGCAGTTCTTC	CASSAAGTGVDEQFF
TRBV12-5	NA	TRBJ2-1	once	TGTGCTAGTGCCGTAAGCTCCTACAATGAGCAGTTCTTC	CASAVSSYNEQFF
TRBV28	NA	TRBJ1-5	NA	TGTGCCAGCAGTTTAGTGGGGAATAGCAATCAGCCCCAGCATTTT	CASSLVGNSNQPQHF
TRBV6-5	NA	TRBJ1-1	NA	TGTGCCAGCAGCCCCGGAGGCCTACTCACTGAAGCTTTCTTT	CASSPGGLLTEAFF
TRBV7-6	TRBD2	TRBJ2-7	NA	TGTGCCAGCAGCTTAAAGCTAGCGGGACGATACGAGCAGTACTTC	CASSLKLAGRYEQYF
TRBV19	TRBD2	TRBJ2-7	NA	TGTGCCAGTACCGCCGGGACTAGCGGTTCTTACGAGCAGTACTTC	CASTAGTSGSYEQYF
TRBV7-8	NA	TRBJ2-2	NA	TGTGCCAGCTTCGGGGGGGAGGGGGCCAAGACCGGGGAGCTGTTTTTT	CASFGGEGAKTGELFF
TRBV6-5	NA	TRBJ1-1	NA	TGTGCCAGCCGTCAGGGGATAGGCACTGAAGCTTTCTTT	CASRQGIGTEAFF
TRBV19	NA	TRBJ1-5	NA	TGTGCCAGTAGCCCGACAGGAAATCAGCCCCAGCATTTT	CASSPTGNQPQHF
TRBV5-1	NA	TRBJ2-1	few	TGCGCCAGCGGAGAGGGGGGGGACTACAATGAGCAGTTCTTC	CASGEGGDYNEQFF
TRBV7-3	NA	TRBJ2-5	NA	TGTGCCAGCAGCTTAAACGGGCTAGACCAAGAGACCCAGTACTTC	CASSLNGLDQETQYF
TRBV5-6	TRBD2	TRBJ2-7	NA	TGTGCCAGCAGCCGAACCGGACTAGCGGCCTACTACGAGCAGTACTTC	CASSRTGLAAYYEQYF
TRBV30	NA	TRBJ1-5	medium-sized	TGTGCCTGGAATTACGGGGGGGGTGAGCCCCAGCATTTT	CAWNYGGGEPQHF
TRBV19	NA	TRBJ1-5	NA	TGTGCCAGTAAACTTTCTTTTAGCAATCAGCCCCAGCATTTT	CASKLSFSNQPQHF
TRBV28	NA	TRBJ2-7	NA	TGTGCCAGCAGTTTTGGACACCACGAGCAGTACTTC	CASSFGHHEQYF
TRBV5-5	NA	TRBJ2-3	NA	TGTGCCAGCAGACCCGGACACCTCACAGATACGCAGTATTTT	CASRPGHLTDTQYF